A selection of T cell receptor beta chains follows, all from one sample in a study of OX40 agonist ivuxolimab in advanced cancers. Clones were sequenced by immunoSEQ multiplex PCR, and TCRdb holds only the in-frame ones, with some missing. This sample has fewer than 65,000 clones, with roughly 87% found just once. Sample: CD4+ or CD8+ T cells sorted from blood, taken in a trial of the OX40 agonist ivuxolimab. The receptors were sampled from an adult with an advanced solid tumor such as melanoma, head and neck, liver or kidney cancer. Each CDR3 is given with its conserved first and last residue. D genes are given only for firm matches. For some rows the clone size is stated as once, few or many, or as a class when expanded; others skip it.

-	-	TRBV2	TRBJ1-4	TGTGCCAGCAGTGCCCCAACGGGGGCGCGAGAAAAACTGTTTTTT	CASSAPTGAREKLFF
-	-	TRBV2	TRBJ2-7	TGTGCCACCGTTTACCATGACGAGCAGTACTTC	CATVYHDEQYF
-	TRBD2	TRBV19	TRBJ2-7	TGTGCCAGTAGTCCAACACGAGCGGGGGGGCCCTACGAGCAGTACTTC	CASSPTRAGGPYEQYF
once	TRBD2	TRBV4-1	TRBJ2-5	TGCGCCAGCAGCCAAGGGGGGCGGGGGGTTGCAGAGACCCAGTACTTC	CASSQGGRGVAETQYF
-	TRBD2	TRBV19	TRBJ2-5	TGTGCCAGTAGGGATAAACCGGGGGGAATTCATGAGACCCAGTACTTC	CASRDKPGGIHETQYF
-	-	TRBV19	TRBJ2-7	TGTGCCAGTAGCCGACAGCTGAGCTCCTACGAGCAGTACTTC	CASSRQLSSYEQYF
-	-	TRBV14	TRBJ1-1	TGTGCCAGCAGCCAAGGCCGCCGCACTGAAGCTTTCTTT	CASSQGRRTEAFF
-	-	TRBV6-5	TRBJ1-1	TGTGCCAGCAGTAACGGACGGTACACTGAAGCTTTCTTT	CASSNGRYTEAFF
-	-	TRBV6-1	TRBJ2-7	TGTGCCAGCAGTGAGGTGGGACTGGCGACCTACGAGCAGTACTTC	CASSEVGLATYEQYF
-	-	TRBV10-1	TRBJ2-3	TGCGCCAGCTCACGCGTAACGGGGGTCACAGATACGCAGTATTTT	CASSRVTGVTDTQYF
-	-	TRBV11-2	TRBJ2-7	TGTGCCAGCAGCTTAATCCCTTCGGGAGAGCAGTACTTC	CASSLIPSGEQYF
-	-	TRBV7-2	TRBJ1-4	TGTGCCAGCAGCTTATCGGGAGGTGAAAAACTGTTTTTT	CASSLSGGEKLFF
-	TRBD1	TRBV5-1	TRBJ2-5	TGCGCCAGCAGCCCACAACCCGGACAGGAAGAGACCCAGTACTTC	CASSPQPGQEETQYF
-	TRBD1	TRBV5-6	TRBJ1-1	TGTGCCAGCAGCCCCAAAGCTATCAGGGGGTCGGCCACTGAAGCTTTCTTT	CASSPKAIRGSATEAFF
-	-	TRBV11-2	TRBJ2-7	TGTGCCAGCAGCCGAGGGTTGTCCGTTTACGAGCAGTACTTC	CASSRGLSVYEQYF
-	-	TRBV7-2	TRBJ2-7	TGTGCCAGCAGCTTAGCGGTGAGATCCCGCGACTACGAGCAGTACTTC	CASSLAVRSRDYEQYF
-	-	TRBV6-1	TRBJ2-1	TGTGCCAGCAGTTCTGACAGGCGACCCTACAATGAGCAGTTCTTC	CASSSDRRPYNEQFF
-	TRBD1	TRBV19	TRBJ1-5	TGTGCCAGTACCCCCCGACAGGGGAGCAATCAGCCCCAGCATTTT	CASTPRQGSNQPQHF
-	-	TRBV5-1	TRBJ1-6	TGCGCCAGCAGCTTGGATAGTTCCTATAATTCACCCCTCCACTTT	CASSLDSSYNSPLHF
-	-	TRBV7-2	TRBJ2-1	TGTGCCAGCAGCTCCCCTTGGCAGGGTCGGGATGAGCAGTTCTTC	CASSSPWQGRDEQFF
once	-	TRBV11-2	TRBJ1-2	TGTGCCAGCAGCTTAACAGACGGATATGGCTACACCTTC	CASSLTDGYGYTF
-	-	TRBV18	TRBJ2-3	TGTGCCAGCTCACCCAGGAGCGGGTTAACAGATACGCAGTATTTT	CASSPRSGLTDTQYF
-	-	TRBV6-4	TRBJ2-1	TGTGCCAGCAGTGACTCGGCCTCCTACAATGAGCAGTTCTTC	CASSDSASYNEQFF
-	-	TRBV18	TRBJ1-1	TGTGCCAGCTCGGGGGGGAAGAACACTGAAGCTTTCTTT	CASSGGKNTEAFF
once	TRBD2	TRBV9	TRBJ2-7	TGTGCCAGCAGCCCGATCCGGACTAGCGGGGGGGCTGGCGAGCAGTACTTC	CASSPIRTSGGAGEQYF
-	TRBD2	TRBV9	TRBJ2-3	TGTGCCAGCAGAGGCGGGGGGGCTAGCACAGATACGCAGTATTTT	CASRGGGASTDTQYF
-	-	TRBV27	TRBJ2-7	TGTGCCAGCAGTATGGGCTACGAGCAGTACTTC	CASSMGYEQYF
-	-	TRBV18	TRBJ1-5	TGTGCCAGCTCACCGAGCAGGGATCAGCCCCAGCATTTT	CASSPSRDQPQHF
-	-	TRBV7-7	TRBJ2-2	TGTGCCAGCACCACGGGGACGGCGAACACCGGGGAGCTGTTTTTT	CASTTGTANTGELFF
-	-	TRBV29-1	TRBJ2-2	TGCAGCGTTGAGGGAAGACGAGGGTCGACCGGGGAGCTGTTTTTT	CSVEGRRGSTGELFF
-	TRBD2	TRBV9	TRBJ2-1	TGTGCCAGCAGCGTAGGTAGCGGGTCATACAATGAGCAGTTCTTC	CASSVGSGSYNEQFF
-	-	TRBV5-8	TRBJ2-3	TGTGCCAGCAGCTTGGACCCCAGCACGACGCAGTATTTT	CASSLDPSTTQYF
-	-	TRBV5-4	TRBJ1-2	TGTGCCAGCAGCTTGGATGCAGGATTCAGTGGCTACACCTTC	CASSLDAGFSGYTF
-	-	TRBV11-2	TRBJ2-6	TGTGCCAGCAGCTTAGCCGCCGAGGGGTACTCTGGGGCCAACGTCCTGACTTTC	CASSLAAEGYSGANVLTF
-	-	TRBV7-2	TRBJ2-7	TGTGCCAGCAGCTTCCAACAGGGAGCCCCCTACGAGCAGTACTTC	CASSFQQGAPYEQYF
-	-	TRBV25-1	TRBJ2-3	TGTGCCAGCAGTGAACCCATTAGCGGCAGCACAGATACGCAGTATTTT	CASSEPISGSTDTQYF
-	-	TRBV7-2	TRBJ2-7	TGTGCCAGCAGCTTAGAAGTCTTGAGGGGACACGAGCAGTACTTC	CASSLEVLRGHEQYF
-	TRBD1	TRBV30	TRBJ1-1	TGTGCCTGGAGTGTAATGGGCTCGGGACAGGGGACCCGAGGCACTGAAGCTTTCTTT	CAWSVMGSGQGTRGTEAFF
-	-	TRBV10-1	TRBJ2-1	TGCGCCAGCAGTTCATCCGGGACCCCGGCGGTTGGTGAGCAGTTCTTC	CASSSSGTPAVGEQFF
-	-	TRBV6-5	TRBJ2-1	TGTGCCAGCAGTTACTCGGGGACCAATTACAATGAGCAGTTCTTC	CASSYSGTNYNEQFF
-	-	TRBV9	TRBJ1-1	TGTGCCAGCAGTACAGATCGTGGGGCTGCCGGGGCTTTCTTT	CASSTDRGAAGAFF